This T cell receptor beta chain stems from a study of Tregs in tolerant kidney transplant recipients. Profiled with immunoSEQ multiplex PCR; TCRdb holds only in-frame clones, not every one. The repertoire consists of some 240,000 clones, with around 82% occurring once and the leading ten covering under 0.65%. Unstimulated Tregs (CD4+CD25+CD127-) and CD4+CD25- non-Tregs were sorted from PBMCs. Points from the study as a whole: Findings come from small patient numbers and require larger validation. Expanding Tregs on activated donor B cells appeared to best identify donor-specific TCRbeta clones. No direct test of biological reproducibility was done here.

This clone was found once. Its cognate antigen is unknown. Germline and junction disagree at one end, which may indicate a read error. Germline CDR1 and CDR2: SSHAT and FNYEAQ (reference sequence). The CDR3 loop spans 14 amino acids. This clonotype was sampled from a human donor in good health. Sequenced sample: CD4+ T cells from blood. V is TRBV7-7 and J is TRBJ2-5; 8 nucleotides agree with TRBD2. The CDR3 spells CASSLAGQQETQYF. CDR3 sequence (DNA): TGTGCTAGCAGCTTAGCGGGGCAGCAAGAGACCCAGTACTTC. Combining the CDR3 with reference TRBV7-7 and TRBJ2-5 gives the whole variable domain GAGVSQSPRYKVTKRGQDVTLRCDPISSHATLYWYQQALGQGPEFLTYFNYEAQPDKSGLPSDRFSAERPEGSISTLTIQRTEQRDSAMYRCASSLAGQQETQYFGPGTRLLVL.